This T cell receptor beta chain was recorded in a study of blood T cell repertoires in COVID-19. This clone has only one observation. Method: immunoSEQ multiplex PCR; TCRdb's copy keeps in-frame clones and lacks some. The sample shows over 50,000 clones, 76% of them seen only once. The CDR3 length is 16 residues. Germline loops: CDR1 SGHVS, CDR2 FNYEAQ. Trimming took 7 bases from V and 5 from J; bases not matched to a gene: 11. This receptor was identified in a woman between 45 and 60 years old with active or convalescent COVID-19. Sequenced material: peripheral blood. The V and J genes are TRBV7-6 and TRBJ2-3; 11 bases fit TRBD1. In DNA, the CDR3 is TGTGCCAGCACCCCCCGTCCGGGACAGGGGGAAGATACGCAGTATTTT. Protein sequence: CASTPRPGQGEDTQYF.